Given below is one TCR beta chain in context. Its cognate antigen is unknown. Measured with immunoSEQ multiplex PCR; TCRdb has only the in-frame clones, and not every one. The data show under 650,000 clones, with 90% to 96% seen just once and under 0.06% held by the top ten. The sample belongs to a study of shared clonotypes between healthy human individuals. Overall study findings and caveats: The generation probabilities recorded for non-shared clonotypes fell below those of clonotypes shared by all four donors. Expectations were that clonotype sharing among donors would be affected by sequencing depth.

The ends were cut back, 0 bases at V and 4 bases at J, with 19 bases in the middle. Germline-derived CDR1 and CDR2 are LGHNA and YNFKEQ. There are 18 residues in the CDR3. The receptor was isolated from a woman aged 30 to 39 in good health. The V and J genes are TRBV4-2 and TRBJ2-1; tentatively, D is TRBD2 (6 bases). Sequenced material: naive CD4+ T cells sorted from blood. Stated subset: CD45RA+ positively selected. DNA of the CDR3: TGTGCCAGCAGCCAAGAAGAAAGCGGGCACAACCTATACAATGAGCAGTTCTTC. This gives the protein CASSQEESGHNLYNEQFF.